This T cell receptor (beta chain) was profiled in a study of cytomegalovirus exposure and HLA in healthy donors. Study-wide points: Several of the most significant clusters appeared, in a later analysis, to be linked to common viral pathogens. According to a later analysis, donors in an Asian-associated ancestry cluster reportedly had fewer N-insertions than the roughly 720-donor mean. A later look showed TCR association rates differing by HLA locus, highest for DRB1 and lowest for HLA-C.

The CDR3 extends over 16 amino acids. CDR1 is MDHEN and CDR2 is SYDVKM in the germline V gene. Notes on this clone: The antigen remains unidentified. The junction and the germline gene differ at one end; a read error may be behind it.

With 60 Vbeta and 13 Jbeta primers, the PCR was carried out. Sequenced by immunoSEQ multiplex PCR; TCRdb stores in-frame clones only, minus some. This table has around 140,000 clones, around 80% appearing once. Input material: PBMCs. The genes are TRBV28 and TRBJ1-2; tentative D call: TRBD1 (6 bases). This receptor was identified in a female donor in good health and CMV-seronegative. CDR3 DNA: TGTGCCAGCAGCAGTACCAGTCGGGACACTAACTATGGCTACGCCTTC. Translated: CASSSTSRDTNYGYAF.